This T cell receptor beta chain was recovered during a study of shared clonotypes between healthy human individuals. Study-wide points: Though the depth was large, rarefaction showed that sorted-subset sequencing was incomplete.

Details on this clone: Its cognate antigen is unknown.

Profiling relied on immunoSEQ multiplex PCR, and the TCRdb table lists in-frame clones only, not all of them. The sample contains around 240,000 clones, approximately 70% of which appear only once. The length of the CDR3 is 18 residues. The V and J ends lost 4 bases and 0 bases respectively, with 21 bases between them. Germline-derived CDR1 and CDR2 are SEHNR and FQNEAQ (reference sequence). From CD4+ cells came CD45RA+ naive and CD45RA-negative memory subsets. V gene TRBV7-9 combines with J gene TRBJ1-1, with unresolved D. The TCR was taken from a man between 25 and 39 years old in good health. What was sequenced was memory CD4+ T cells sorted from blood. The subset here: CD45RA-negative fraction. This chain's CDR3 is CASSSQESGRPMNTEAFF. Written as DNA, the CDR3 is TGTGCCAGCAGCTCCCAAGAAAGTGGACGGCCAATGAACACTGAAGCTTTCTTT.